Listed below are T cell receptor beta chains from one sample, sequenced in a study of cytomegalovirus exposure and HLA in healthy donors. Only in-frame clones appear in the TCRdb table, and some are missing; sequencing was by immunoSEQ multiplex PCR. This sample has roughly 300,000 clones; 87% occur once, and the top ten carry approximately 1.1%. Specimen: PBMCs. The origin of the receptors is a woman younger than 45 in good health and CMV-seropositive. The CDR3 runs from the conserved cysteine through the conserved F or W. Each record gives: J gene, D gene, V gene, clone size, CDR3 protein, CDR3 DNA. The D gene is left open where the match is weak. Size tells how often a clone was seen (once, few, many) or the class of an expanded clone, and some rows leave it out.

TRBJ1-5 . TRBV7-7 . CASSLRAENSNQPQHF TGTGCCAGCAGCTTACGGGCAGAAAATAGCAATCAGCCCCAGCATTTT
TRBJ1-1 TRBD1 TRBV10-3 . CAISESPRTGRMNTEAFF TGTGCCATCAGTGAGTCGCCGCGGACAGGGCGCATGAACACTGAAGCTTTCTTT
TRBJ2-7 . TRBV27 . CASSPGQFSEQYF TGTGCCAGCAGTCCTGGGCAGTTTTCCGAGCAGTACTTC
TRBJ2-7 TRBD2 TRBV9 . CASSGQQTSGRYEQYF TGTGCCAGCAGTGGCCAGCAGACTAGCGGACGCTACGAGCAGTACTTC
TRBJ2-7 TRBD1 TRBV2 . CASSEGDSSYEQYF TGTGCCAGCAGTGAAGGGGACAGCTCCTACGAGCAGTACTTC
TRBJ2-7 . TRBV5-6 . CASSLAGGRYEQYF TGTGCCAGCAGCTTGGCCGGAGGGCGCTACGAGCAGTACTTC
TRBJ1-2 TRBD1 TRBV6-6 . CASRTGTAYGYTF TGTGCCAGCAGAACCGGGACAGCCTATGGCTACACCTTC
TRBJ1-2 TRBD1 TRBV28 . CASSPGTGYYGYTF TGTGCCAGCAGTCCTGGGACAGGGTACTATGGCTACACCTTC
TRBJ1-1 . TRBV27 . CASSLWKHQAGDTEAFF TGTGCCAGCAGTTTATGGAAGCACCAGGCGGGGGATACTGAAGCTTTCTTT
TRBJ2-7 TRBD1 TRBV6-5 . CASRAATGGPYEQYF TGTGCCAGCAGAGCCGCGACAGGGGGGCCCTACGAGCAGTACTTC
TRBJ2-3 TRBD1 TRBV14 . CASSQDPHLSTGDPYTQYF TGTGCCAGCAGCCAAGATCCCCACCTGAGCACAGGGGATCCTTATACGCAGTATTTT
TRBJ2-7 TRBD1 TRBV28 . CASSFLLTGLQYEQYF TGTGCCAGCAGTTTTCTCCTGACAGGGCTCCAGTACGAGCAGTACTTC
TRBJ2-3 . TRBV11-3 . CASSSRGDTQYF TGTGCCAGCAGCTCTAGGGGCGATACGCAGTATTTT
TRBJ2-7 . TRBV11-3 . CASSTRSGTGTYEQYF TGTGCCAGCAGCACCAGATCCGGGACGGGGACCTACGAGCAGTACTTC
TRBJ2-7 . TRBV19 . CASSIRGRTYEQYF TGTGCCAGTAGTATTAGGGGCCGAACCTACGAGCAGTACTTC
TRBJ2-3 . TRBV7-8 once CASSSDRRRDTQYF TGTGCCAGCAGCTCGGACCGGCGTCGCGATACGCAGTATTTT
TRBJ1-1 . TRBV6-1 . CASSDNVGTEAFF TGTGCCAGCAGTGATAATGTTGGGACTGAAGCTTTCTTT
TRBJ2-7 . TRBV2 few CASYSDGHYEQYF TGTGCCAGCTATTCTGACGGACACTACGAGCAGTACTTC
TRBJ1-2 . TRBV7-8 . CASSPVGGDYTF TGTGCCAGCAGCCCCGTGGGAGGGGACTACACCTTC
TRBJ2-3 . TRBV27 . CASSFFVRTSTRDVDTQYF TGTGCCAGCAGTTTTTTCGTTCGGACCTCGACCCGGGATGTAGATACGCAGTATTTT
TRBJ1-4 . TRBV30 . CAWSGGQDEKLFF TGTGCCTGGAGTGGGGGGCAGGATGAAAAACTGTTTTTT
TRBJ1-2 TRBD1 TRBV27 . CASSHDRVYTF TGTGCCAGCAGTCACGACAGGGTCTACACCTTC
TRBJ2-5 . TRBV27 once CASSLWGRETQYF TGTGCCAGCAGTTTATGGGGGAGGGAGACCCAGTACTTC
TRBJ1-1 . TRBV7-3 . CASSAPGQGNTEAFF TGTGCCAGCAGCGCCCCGGGGCAGGGGAACACTGAAGCTTTCTTT